This T cell receptor beta chain emerged from a study of cytomegalovirus exposure and HLA in healthy donors. The length of the CDR3 is 12 residues. The V gene's germline CDR1 is MNHEY and CDR2 SMNVEV (reference sequence). V was pared by 2 bases and J by 7 bases, with 5 bases between. PCR was performed using 60 Vbeta and 13 Jbeta primers. Profiling relied on immunoSEQ multiplex PCR, and the TCRdb table lists in-frame clones only, not all of them. The table includes tens of thousands of clones, roughly three quarters detected once. The rearrangement joins TRBV27 to TRBJ1-4; D is ambiguous. The sequencing input was PBMCs. This clonotype originated in a man aged 30 to 39 in good health and CMV-seronegative. The chain's CDR3 is CASSLVGEKLFF. The CDR3 nucleotides are TGTGCCAGCAGTTTAGTCGGTGAAAAACTGTTTTTT. The full variable domain, rest sourced from reference TRBV27 and TRBJ1-4, is EAQVTQNPRYLITVTGKKLTVTCSQNMNHEYMSWYRQDPGLGLRQIYYSMNVEVTDKGDVPEGYKVSRKEKRNFPLILESPSPNQTSLYFCASSLVGEKLFFGSGTQLSVL.